These T cell receptor beta chains were read from a single sample in a study of regulatory dendritic cells for organ transplantation. Clones were sequenced by immunoSEQ multiplex PCR, and TCRdb holds only the in-frame ones, with some missing. Of fewer than 50,000 clones in the sample, about 89% were seen once. Specimen: naive CD8+ T cells from blood. These receptors all come from a human donor in good health. Each CDR3 is given with its conserved first and last residue. A D gene is named only where the DNA matches it firmly. Only part of the rows carry a size: once, few, many, or a class if the clone is expanded.

cdr3_nt	cdr3_aa	v_call	clone_size	j_call	d_call
TGTGCCAGCAGTGAATATATCGGGGGACGGGGAGATACGCAGTATTTT	CASSEYIGGRGDTQYF	TRBV25-1	NA	TRBJ2-3	NA
TGTGCCAGCAGCGTAGTTAAGGGAGGGGCTGAAGCTTTCTTT	CASSVVKGGAEAFF	TRBV9	NA	TRBJ1-1	NA
TGTGCCAGCAGTTCGAACACCGGGGAGCTGTTTTTT	CASSSNTGELFF	TRBV27	NA	TRBJ2-2	NA
TGTGCCAGCCGGACAGGGGGACTAGAGCAGTACTTC	CASRTGGLEQYF	TRBV27	NA	TRBJ2-7	TRBD1
TGTGCCAGCGCGATCCTTAGCGAGCAGTACTTC	CASAILSEQYF	TRBV7-2	NA	TRBJ2-7	NA
TGCGCCAGCAGTGGCGGGTGGCGCCAAGAGACCCAGTACTTC	CASSGGWRQETQYF	TRBV10-2	NA	TRBJ2-5	NA
TGTGCCGCGGGGGGTTCCGCCTACGAGCAGTACTTC	CAAGGSAYEQYF	TRBV27	NA	TRBJ2-7	TRBD2
TGTGCCAGCAGCGTAAGCGGGGGGATCGCCTCTGGGGCCAACGTCCTGACTTTC	CASSVSGGIASGANVLTF	TRBV9	once	TRBJ2-6	TRBD2
TGTGCCAGCAGCTTGGCAGCCGAGCAGTACTTC	CASSLAAEQYF	TRBV5-6	NA	TRBJ2-7	NA
TGCAGCGCTCCGATGGGGACGGGACCTGCCGATTATGAGCAGTTCTTC	CSAPMGTGPADYEQFF	TRBV29-1	NA	TRBJ2-1	NA
TGTGCCAGCAGCTTAGCGTGGGACACCGGGGAGCTGTTTTTT	CASSLAWDTGELFF	TRBV7-2	NA	TRBJ2-2	NA
TGTGCCAGCAGCGTAGGAGGGGGAGGGACTGAAGCTTTCTTT	CASSVGGGGTEAFF	TRBV9	NA	TRBJ1-1	NA
TGTGCCAGCGGGTCGGGGCCTGTTAACACCGGGGAGCTGTTTTTT	CASGSGPVNTGELFF	TRBV6-1	once	TRBJ2-2	NA
TGCAGCGTTGAGGTAATCGGGGGAGCCGGCTACACCTTC	CSVEVIGGAGYTF	TRBV29-1	NA	TRBJ1-2	NA
TGTGCCAGCTCACCAATGGAGGTGGGGTACAATGAGCAGTTCTTC	CASSPMEVGYNEQFF	TRBV18	NA	TRBJ2-1	NA
TGTGCCAGCAGCCGTGAGGGCGACTACACCTTC	CASSREGDYTF	TRBV13	NA	TRBJ1-2	NA
TGTGCCAGCGTTTTTCTTAAGGAGGGGAACTATGGCTACACCTTC	CASVFLKEGNYGYTF	TRBV6-6	NA	TRBJ1-2	NA
TGTGCCAGTTTGACTAGCGGGAGTCCTTACAATGAGCAGTTCTTC	CASLTSGSPYNEQFF	TRBV27	NA	TRBJ2-1	TRBD2
TGTGCCAGCAGCTGGGACAGGGCAGAGACCCAGTACTTC	CASSWDRAETQYF	TRBV5-4	NA	TRBJ2-5	TRBD1
TGTGCCAGCAGCTTAGTTGGGCAGGGGCTCCCTGAGAATTCACCCCTCCACTTT	CASSLVGQGLPENSPLHF	TRBV11-3	NA	TRBJ1-6	NA
TGTGCCAGCAGAGAGCGTTACACTGAAGCTTTCTTT	CASRERYTEAFF	TRBV2	NA	TRBJ1-1	NA
TGTGCCACCAGCAGAGGTCGGACAGGGGCTCGGGAAAAACTGTTTTTT	CATSRGRTGAREKLFF	TRBV15	NA	TRBJ1-4	TRBD1
TGTGCCAGCAGCTTGAACCAAGAGACCCAGTACTTC	CASSLNQETQYF	TRBV7-9	few	TRBJ2-5	NA
TGTGCCAGCAGCCAAGTCGGCAATGAGCAGTTCTTC	CASSQVGNEQFF	TRBV14	once	TRBJ2-1	NA
TGTGCCAGCTCACAAGATGACGGGATAACCTACGAGCAGTACTTC	CASSQDDGITYEQYF	TRBV18	NA	TRBJ2-7	NA
TGTGCCAGCAGGGACGCTAGGCGGGAGAGCACAGATACGCAGTATTTT	CASRDARRESTDTQYF	TRBV2	NA	TRBJ2-3	TRBD2
TGTGCTAGTGGTTCCGGGGGGCCCGAGACCCAGTACTTC	CASGSGGPETQYF	TRBV12-5	NA	TRBJ2-5	NA
TGTGCCAGCAGTTTAGCGGCCTCCCGAGAAGCTTTCTTT	CASSLAASREAFF	TRBV27	NA	TRBJ1-1	NA
TGTGCCAGCAGCTCCCGACACATACAGGGTATGACGTCTGGGGCCAACGTCCTGACTTTC	CASSSRHIQGMTSGANVLTF	TRBV7-6	NA	TRBJ2-6	NA
TGTGCCAGCAGTGAAGCGCTTCGGCTAAACCCCAACAATGAGCAGTTCTTC	CASSEALRLNPNNEQFF	TRBV2	NA	TRBJ2-1	NA
TGCGCCAGCAGCCTACCGACAGGGATTGATTATGGCTACACCTTC	CASSLPTGIDYGYTF	TRBV4-1	NA	TRBJ1-2	TRBD1
TGTGCCAGCAGTCCCCTAGGCAGCCAAGAGACCCAGTACTTC	CASSPLGSQETQYF	TRBV28	NA	TRBJ2-5	NA
TGCGCCAGCAGCTTGTTTGACGGCTATGGCTACACCTTC	CASSLFDGYGYTF	TRBV5-1	NA	TRBJ1-2	NA
TGTGCCAGCAGCTTGGAATTTGGCAGCACCTACGAGCAGTACTTC	CASSLEFGSTYEQYF	TRBV5-4	NA	TRBJ2-7	NA
TGCGCCAGCAGCCGTGGAACGGGCGGATCTGGAAACACCATATATTTT	CASSRGTGGSGNTIYF	TRBV4-3	NA	TRBJ1-3	NA
TGTGCCAGCCAACGACTAGCGGGGCGCCGAGGCGGTGAGCAGTTCTTC	CASQRLAGRRGGEQFF	TRBV21-1	NA	TRBJ2-1	NA
TGCGCCAGCAGCCTTCTAGCGGAGTTCACAGATACGCAGTATTTT	CASSLLAEFTDTQYF	TRBV4-1	once	TRBJ2-3	TRBD2
TGCGCCAGCAGCCAAGAAACGGGACTAGCGGGCCCGGTAAGGTACGAGCAGTACTTC	CASSQETGLAGPVRYEQYF	TRBV4-3	NA	TRBJ2-7	TRBD2
TGTGCCAGCAGCACAGGAATCTCGGGGCGGAGGAGCTATGGCTACACCTTC	CASSTGISGRRSYGYTF	TRBV5-4	once	TRBJ1-2	NA
TGTGCCAGCAGCGACCTCTTAACCTACGAGCAGTACTTC	CASSDLLTYEQYF	TRBV9	NA	TRBJ2-7	NA
TGTGCCAGTAGTATAGATATCTTCAGGGAAGAGTTCGCCTTTGGCTACACCTTC	CASSIDIFREEFAFGYTF	TRBV19	NA	TRBJ1-2	NA
TGTGCCAGCAGCTTCGGACAGGGCACTGAAGCTTTCTTT	CASSFGQGTEAFF	TRBV5-6	NA	TRBJ1-1	TRBD1
TGTGCCAGCACCTCGTTAGTGGTGGACGGTCCCTATGGCTACACCTTC	CASTSLVVDGPYGYTF	TRBV28	NA	TRBJ1-2	NA
TGTGCCTGGAATTGGGCCCGGACAGGGGGCTACGAGCAGTACTTC	CAWNWARTGGYEQYF	TRBV30	NA	TRBJ2-7	TRBD1
TGCGCCAGCAGCCAAGATCCCGGGACAGGGTCCTACGAGCAGTACTTC	CASSQDPGTGSYEQYF	TRBV4-3	NA	TRBJ2-7	TRBD1
TGTGCCAGCAGCTTAGTTGGGGACTTTTTTTACGAGCAGTACTTC	CASSLVGDFFYEQYF	TRBV11-2	NA	TRBJ2-7	NA
TGTGCCTGGAGTCGGGGGCAGGGGAATGAAAAACTGTTTTTT	CAWSRGQGNEKLFF	TRBV30	NA	TRBJ1-4	NA